Each of the 30 T cell receptor beta chains below was sequenced from the same sample in a study of monozygotic twins with cystic fibrosis (dated by TCRdb to 2020 to 2023). The library was prepared using the immunoSEQ multiplex PCR assay. TCRdb holds this immuneACCESS table with in-frame rearrangements only. Some clones are missing; in checked studies, unresolved V genes explain under half, and the rest has no known cause. The sample data list approximately 7,500 clones, and around 94% of these were observed just once. The top ten clones comprise about 0.49% of the sample. The sample comprised blood. All receptors come from a boy aged 2 to 10 with cystic fibrosis.

This sequence joins TRBV27 and TRBJ2-3; tentatively, D is TRBD2 (6 bases). The CDR3 runs 15 residues. Germline CDR1 reads MNHEY; CDR2 reads SMNVEV (reference sequence). V was trimmed by 6 bases and J by 3 bases, leaving 16 bases between them. In DNA form, the CDR3 reads TGTGCCAGCAGGCCCCGGGACTCCGGGACAGATACGCAGTATTTT. Translated, it gives CASRPRDSGTDTQYF.

The V and J genes are TRBV6-4 and TRBJ2-3, with 10 nucleotides matching TRBD2. The CDR3 runs to 17 residues. The J segment lost 2 bases and the V segment lost 2 bases, leaving 7 bases of the junction unmatched. Germline CDR1 and CDR2: MRHNA and SNTAGT. As DNA, the CDR3 is TGTGCCAGCAGTGACGAGGCTAGCGGGAGACACACAGATACGCAGTATTTT. Protein product: CASSDEASGRHTDTQYF.

The chain carries TRBV5-1 and TRBJ2-7; the D gene could be TRBD1 or TRBD2 (5 bases each). Germline loops: CDR1 SGHRS, CDR2 YFSETQ. This CDR3 has 15 amino acids. Trimming cost V 4 bases and J 3 bases, with 17 bases left between them. The CDR3 protein is CASSPGPKGIYEQYF. CDR3 nucleotide sequence: TGCGCCAGCAGCCCGGGGCCTAAAGGGATCTACGAGCAGTACTTC. Together with reference TRBV5-1 and TRBJ2-7, the CDR3 gives the full variable domain: KAGVTQTPRYLIKTRGQQVTLSCSPISGHRSVSWYQQTPGQGLQFLFEYFSETQRNKGNFPGRFSGRQFSNSRSEMNVSTLELGDSALYLCASSPGPKGIYEQYFGPGTRLTVT.

This chain uses TRBV5-8 with TRBJ2-7; D is undetermined. CDR3 length equals 13 residues. Trimming left V 4 bases short and J 3 bases short, with 11 bases between. In germline, CDR1 is SGHTS, CDR2 YDEGEE. The CDR3 DNA sequence: TGTGCCAGCAGCCTGAAGGACCTCTACGAGCAGTACTTC. Amino acids: CASSLKDLYEQYF.

This rearrangement joins TRBV11-2 to TRBJ1-2; D gene ambiguous. The germline V gene has CDR1 SGHAT and CDR2 FQNNGV. The CDR3 covers 14 residues. V lost 1 base to trimming and J lost 4 bases, with 10 bases between them. The DNA of the CDR3 is TGTGCCAGCAGCTTAGTTGTGAGCGGCTATGGCTACACCTTC. Translating gives CASSLVVSGYGYTF. The variable domain in full, completed from reference TRBV11-2 and TRBJ1-2, reads EAGVAQSPRYKIIEKRQSVAFWCNPISGHATLYWYQQILGQGPKLLIQFQNNGVVDDSQLPKDRFSAERLKGVDSTLKIQPAKLEDSAVYLCASSLVVSGYGYTFGSGTRLTVV.

A single count supports this clone. A junction boundary mismatches the germline segment, possibly from a read error. The rearrangement uses TRBV6-4 and TRBJ1-1; TRBD1 aligns across 7 bases. CDR1 and CDR2 from the germline V gene are MRHNA and SNTAGT. This CDR3 region has 13 residues. The CDR3 sequence: CASSLTGNSEAFF. In nucleotides, the CDR3 is TGTGCCAGCAGCCTGACAGGGAACTCTGAAGCTTTCTTT.

The chain carries TRBV7-3 and TRBJ1-5; no clear D. V was shortened by 5 bases and J by 6 bases, with 8 bases between the two germline ends. This CDR3 has 12 amino acids. The germline V gene encodes CDR1 SGHTA and CDR2 FQGTGA. The CDR3 DNA sequence: TGTGCCAGCAGCCCCGGGATTCAGCCCCAGCATTTT. Its protein product is CASSPGIQPQHF.

The V call is TRBV27, the J call TRBJ1-1; perhaps TRBD1 as D (6 bases). Trimming shortened V by 6 bases and J by 6 bases, and 20 bases separated the two germline ends. CDR1 MNHEY and CDR2 SMNVEV come from the germline V gene (reference sequence). The CDR3 has 15 residues. CDR3 residues: CASSPRVTGRAEAFF. The CDR3 nucleotides are TGTGCCAGCAGCCCAAGAGTAACAGGGAGGGCTGAAGCTTTCTTT.

CDR3 sequence reads: CASSQTGRVEKLFF. The CDR3 nucleotides are TGCGCCAGCAGCCAAACAGGCAGAGTAGAAAAACTGTTTTTT. The rearrangement links TRBV4-3 to TRBJ1-4; a weak D match, TRBD1 (5 bases). The CDR3 has 14 amino acids. Germline loops: CDR1 LGHNA, CDR2 YSLEER. Trimming cost V 2 bases and J 8 bases, with 12 bases left between them.

J is TRBJ1-1 and V is TRBV5-5; 7 bases match TRBD1. The V gene's germline CDR1 is SGHKS and CDR2 YYEKEE (reference sequence). Trimming took 3 bases from V and 4 from J; bases not matched to a gene: 12. This CDR3 spans 16 amino acids. The DNA for the CDR3 is TGTGCCAGCAGCTCACTTAGGACAGGCGCGGCCACTGAAGCTTTCTTT. Translating gives CASSSLRTGAATEAFF. The full variable domain, rest sourced from reference TRBV5-5 and TRBJ1-1, is DAGVTQSPTHLIKTRGQQVTLRCSPISGHKSVSWYQQVLGQGPQFIFQYYEKEERGRGNFPDRFSARQFPNYSSELNVNALLLGDSALYLCASSSLRTGAATEAFFGQGTRLTVV.

The sample holds one count of this clone. The CDR3 is CATRAYNEQFF. CDR3 coding DNA: TGTGCCACCAGGGCCTACAATGAGCAGTTCTTC. The chain couples TRBV6-1 to TRBJ2-1; perhaps TRBD1 as D (5 bases). CDR3 length: 11 amino acids. V lost 10 bases, J lost 2 bases, and 6 bases lay in between. Germline loops: CDR1 MNHNS, CDR2 SASEGT.

V gene TRBV7-3 combines with J gene TRBJ2-2; 8 positions match TRBD2. This CDR3 spans 15 amino acids. Germline lookup yields CDR1 SGHTA and CDR2 FQGTGA. With V trimmed by 2 bases and J by 5 bases, 4 bases remained unmatched. CDR3 loop: CASSLGLAGTGELFF. The DNA of the CDR3 is TGTGCCAGCAGCTTAGGGTTAGCGGGGACCGGGGAGCTGTTTTTT.

The chain joins TRBV2 to TRBJ2-5; TRBD2 might be the D (5 bases). CDR1 is SNHLY and CDR2 is FYNNEI in the germline V gene. Trimming shortened V by 4 bases and J by 5 bases, and 5 bases separated the two germline ends. The CDR3 has 11 amino acids. The CDR3 region is CASSAGETQYF. The CDR3 nucleotides read TGTGCCAGCAGTGCGGGGGAGACCCAGTACTTC.

The genes are TRBV6-6 and TRBJ2-7; 12 bases match TRBD2. The CDR3 spans 12 residues. In germline, CDR1 is MNHNY, CDR2 SVGAGI (reference sequence). V was pared by 8 bases and J by 10 bases, with 6 bases of the junction left unmatched. CDR3 amino acids: CASGTSGGFQYF. In DNA, the CDR3 is TGTGCCAGCGGTACTAGCGGGGGGTTCCAGTACTTC.

This clone is a singleton in its sample. V gene TRBV27 combines with J gene TRBJ1-1; TRBD1 aligns across 7 bases. The CDR3 runs to 14 residues. In germline, CDR1 is MNHEY, CDR2 SMNVEV (reference sequence). J was trimmed by 3 bases and V by 5 bases; bases with no gene match: 6. CDR3 coding DNA: TGTGCCAGCAGTAACCTACAGGGGTACACTGAAGCTTTCTTT. Translation gives CASSNLQGYTEAFF.

This chain joins TRBV9 and TRBJ2-2, with D possibly being TRBD1 or TRBD2 (6 bases each). Germline CDR1 reads SGDLS; CDR2 reads YYNGEE. The CDR3 contains 15 residues. V lost 3 bases to trimming and J lost 2 bases, with 11 bases between them. CDR3 nucleotide sequence: TGTGCCAGCAGCGAAGGAGGGGGAAACACCGGGGAGCTGTTTTTT. Protein: CASSEGGGNTGELFF.

The rearrangement links TRBV19 to TRBJ2-7, with 10 bases identical to TRBD1. CDR3 length equals 14 residues. Unmatched junction bases numbered 7, after V lost 5 bases and J lost 6 bases. Germline V lookup: CDR1 LNHDA, CDR2 SQIVND (reference sequence). For the CDR3, the DNA is TGTGCCAGTAGTCCGGGACAGGGGTCGAGCGAGCAGTACTTC. Encoded protein: CASSPGQGSSEQYF. The whole variable domain, remainder taken from reference TRBV19 and TRBJ2-7, is DGGITQSPKYLFRKEGQNVTLSCEQNLNHDAMYWYRQDPGQGLRLIYYSQIVNDFQKGDIAEGYSVSREKKESFPLTVTSAQKNPTAFYLCASSPGQGSSEQYFGPGTRLTVT.

The chain joins TRBV9 to TRBJ1-3, with D hard to call. The CDR3 runs 14 residues. V lost 2 bases and J 0 bases, leaving 6 bases between the germline ends. CDR1 is SGDLS, CDR2 YYNGEE, per germline. The CDR3 nucleotides are TGTGCCAGCAGCGTCGGGGACTCTGGAAACACCATATATTTT. It translates to CASSVGDSGNTIYF.

The rearrangement links TRBV6-6 to TRBJ1-2, with D possibly TRBD1 on 5 matching bases. This CDR3 contains 13 residues. V was trimmed by 4 bases and J by 6 bases, leaving 12 bases between them. Germline V gene lookup returns CDR1 MNHNY and CDR2 SVGAGI (reference sequence). This CDR3 is CASSFQGLDGYTF. For the CDR3, the DNA is TGTGCCAGCAGTTTCCAGGGACTTGATGGCTACACCTTC.

This clone appeared a single time. The gene calls are TRBV7-9 and TRBJ2-7, with a possible D match to TRBD2 (6 bases). Trimming took off 5 bases at V and 0 bases at J, with 20 bases between the two ends. CDR3 size: 17 residues. Germline CDR1 SEHNR, CDR2 FQNEAQ (reference sequence). CDR3 protein: CASSPPWLARSSYEQYF. DNA of the CDR3: TGTGCCAGCAGCCCCCCTTGGCTAGCGCGAAGCTCCTACGAGCAGTACTTC.

Only one count was recorded for this clone. V and J are TRBV18 and TRBJ2-3; D unclear. This CDR3 is built from 13 residues. Germline V gene data show CDR1 as KGHSH and CDR2 as LQKENI. The V gene lost 1 base and the J gene lost 6 bases, with 8 bases spanning the gap. In DNA form, the CDR3 reads TGTGCCAGCTCACCACTCCTTCTGGATACGCAGTATTTT. Amino acid sequence: CASSPLLLDTQYF.

This chain links TRBV2 with TRBJ2-7, with no clear D. V gave up 1 base and J gave up 13 bases, with 20 bases separating them. CDR3 length: 14 residues. Germline assignment: CDR1 SNHLY and CDR2 FYNNEI. The CDR3: CASSEGGQAYLNYF. Here the CDR3 DNA reads TGTGCCAGCAGTGAAGGTGGGCAGGCCTATCTGAACTACTTC.

This clone was seen just once. The genes are TRBV5-1 and TRBJ2-5, with TRBD2 identical over 9 bases. This CDR3 is 14 amino acids long. V gave up 6 bases and J gave up 5 bases; unmatched junction bases: 8. Germline-derived CDR1 and CDR2 are SGHRS and YFSETQ. DNA for the CDR3: TGCGCCAGCATGTTCGCGGGGGGGTTGGAGACCCAGTACTTC. This encodes CASMFAGGLETQYF.

This clone was recorded once. The chain links TRBV6-5 to TRBJ2-2; D unclear. In germline, CDR1 is MNHEY, CDR2 SVGAGI. V gave up 2 bases and J gave up 0 bases, with 10 bases separating them. This CDR3 contains 16 residues. CDR3 loop: CASSYGILANTGELFF. Written as DNA, the CDR3 is TGTGCCAGCAGTTACGGAATACTTGCGAACACCGGGGAGCTGTTTTTT.

A single count supports this clone. The V gene is TRBV6-4, the J gene TRBJ2-3; TRBD2 matches at 11 bases. The CDR3 loop spans 16 amino acids. Germline CDR1 reads MRHNA; CDR2 reads SNTAGT. V shed 0 bases, J shed 2 bases, and the junction held 1 base outside the gene matches. CDR3 bases: TGTGCCAGCAGTGACTCTAGCGGGGGGGCCACAGATACGCAGTATTTT. This encodes CASSDSSGGATDTQYF.

The chain links TRBV6-1 to TRBJ1-1; no clear D. V was cut by 6 bases and J by 2 bases, with 16 bases left in between. The CDR3 sequence is 15 residues long. CDR1 and CDR2 (germline): MNHNS, SASEGT. The CDR3 reads CASSGSPGGNTEAFF. CDR3 in DNA: TGTGCCAGCAGCGGCTCTCCCGGTGGAAACACTGAAGCTTTCTTT.

The V gene is TRBV4-1, the J gene TRBJ1-1, with 11 bases matching TRBD1. Germline V lookup: CDR1 MGHRA, CDR2 YSYEKL. V lost 3 bases to trimming and J lost 4 bases; unmatched junction nucleotides: 7. There are 16 residues in the CDR3. As DNA, the CDR3 is TGCGCCAGCAGCCATACCCGGGACAGGGGGGCCACTGAAGCTTTCTTT. It specifies CASSHTRDRGATEAFF.

The chain couples TRBV29-1 to TRBJ2-1; 12 bases are shared with TRBD2. Trimming took 7 bases from V and 4 from J; bases not matched to a gene: 5. The CDR3 is 14 amino acids. Germline V gene data show CDR1 as SQVTM and CDR2 as ANQGSEA. The DNA for the CDR3 is TGCAGCGACCGACTAGCGGGGGCGTACAATGAGCAGTTCTTC. It translates to CSDRLAGAYNEQFF.

The chain combines TRBV11-2 with TRBJ1-1; D gene uncertain. This CDR3 has 14 residues. Deletions cut 1 base from V and 4 bases from J, with 10 bases between. The V gene's germline CDR1 is SGHAT and CDR2 FQNNGV. The DNA of the CDR3 is TGTGCCAGCAGCTTAGGGGTCACGGTCACTGAAGCTTTCTTT. Its translation is CASSLGVTVTEAFF.

The chain uses TRBV4-1 and TRBJ2-7, with D hard to call. Germline loops: CDR1 MGHRA, CDR2 YSYEKL. With 1 base removed from V and 2 bases from J, the gap between germline ends came to 9 bases. The CDR3 runs to 14 residues. The CDR3 is CASSQVTATYEQYF. CDR3 nucleotide sequence: TGCGCCAGCAGCCAAGTCACAGCGACCTACGAGCAGTACTTC.